The next 11 T cell receptor beta chains were all read from a single sample in a study of blood T cell repertoires in COVID-19 (dated by TCRdb to 2019 to 2021). The library was obtained by the immunoSEQ multiplex PCR assay. TCRdb retrieved this table from immuneACCESS and kept in-frame rearrangements only. Not all clones are present; in checked studies, unresolved V genes account for under half, and no reason is known for the remainder. Across this sample there are 20,000 or so clones, with around 88% seen only once. The top ten hold 6.5% to 9.5% of the sample. The sequencing sample was made of peripheral blood. These receptors were obtained from a woman in her fifties or sixties with active COVID-19.

The chain has TRBV5-1 and TRBJ1-5; tentatively, D is TRBD1 (5 bases). Trimming removed 4 bases from V and 0 bases from J, with 11 bases in between. The CDR3 loop spans 15 amino acids. CDR1 is SGHRS, CDR2 YFSETQ, per germline. The chain's CDR3 is CASSQGPYSNQPQHF. Here the CDR3 DNA reads TGCGCCAGCAGCCAGGGTCCATATAGCAATCAGCCCCAGCATTTT. Supplemented by reference TRBV5-1 and TRBJ1-5, the full variable domain reads KAGVTQTPRYLIKTRGQQVTLSCSPISGHRSVSWYQQTPGQGLQFLFEYFSETQRNKGNFPGRFSGRQFSNSRSEMNVSTLELGDSALYLCASSQGPYSNQPQHFGDGTRLSIL.

The genes are TRBV28 and TRBJ2-3; no definite D call. This CDR3 spans 12 amino acids. Germline V gene sequence: CDR1 MDHEN, CDR2 SYDVKM. The V end lost 7 bases, the J end lost 2 bases, and 7 bases lay between the germline ends. DNA of the CDR3: TGTGCCAGCAAATCGTCCACAGATACGCAGTATTTT. This codes for CASKSSTDTQYF.

The gene calls are TRBV19 and TRBJ2-7; a possible D gene is TRBD1 (6 bases). V lost 3 bases and J 6 bases, leaving 18 bases between the germline ends. The CDR3 has 15 amino acids. Germline CDR1 and CDR2: LNHDA and SQIVND (reference sequence). In nucleotides, the CDR3 is TGTGCCAGTAGTATCGGAGGACAGTCTATCGGCGAGCAGTACTTC. Translated, it gives CASSIGGQSIGEQYF.

The chain uses TRBV19 and TRBJ2-7; 11 positions agree with TRBD2. The CDR3 has 16 amino acids. Germline CDR1 is LNHDA and CDR2 is SQIVND (reference sequence). V was clipped by 4 bases and J by 4 bases; unmatched bases: 9. The CDR3 DNA reads as TGTGCCAGTAGTAGCGGGACTAGCGGTAATCGTTACGAGCAGTACTTC. As protein: CASSSGTSGNRYEQYF.

This clone was counted a single time. The chain links TRBV5-1 to TRBJ1-1, with D tentatively TRBD1 (6 bases). CDR1 is SGHRS and CDR2 is YFSETQ in the germline V gene. This CDR3 comprises 15 residues. Deletions cut 1 base from V and 5 bases from J, with 15 bases between. The CDR3: CASSLTSRGRTEAFF. The CDR3 DNA sequence: TGCGCCAGCAGCTTGACTTCCAGGGGAAGGACTGAAGCTTTCTTT.

The V call is TRBV7-2, the J call TRBJ2-7; 11 nucleotides agree with TRBD1. CDR1 and CDR2 from the germline V gene are SGHTA and FQGNSA. Trimming cost V 5 bases and J 4 bases; bases outside gene matches: 4. There are 14 residues in the CDR3. The CDR3: CASSPGTGGYEQYF. CDR3 DNA sequence: TGTGCCAGCAGCCCGGGGACAGGGGGTTACGAGCAGTACTTC.

This clone has a single count. The gene calls are TRBV4-1 and TRBJ2-7, with 7 bases fitting TRBD1. With 1 base clipped from V and 4 bases from J, the junction kept 7 bases outside the gene matches. The CDR3 is 15 amino acids. Looked up from germline, CDR1 is MGHRA and CDR2 is YSYEKL. The CDR3 bases are TGCGCCAGCAGCCAAGTCGGTAGGGGGCGATACGAGCAGTACTTC. Amino acid sequence: CASSQVGRGRYEQYF.

The chain links TRBV2 to TRBJ1-1; a possible D gene is TRBD1 (6 bases). Deletions cut 5 bases from V and 6 bases from J, with 19 bases between. This CDR3 has 15 residues. The germline gives CDR1 SNHLY, CDR2 FYNNEI. CDR3 nucleotide sequence: TGTGCCAGCAGTCCGGGGGGCTTCCTAGGCTCTGAAGCTTTCTTT. This codes for CASSPGGFLGSEAFF.

This chain uses TRBV5-6 with TRBJ2-7; 8 nucleotides match TRBD1. The CDR3 totals 14 residues. Germline V gene sequence: CDR1 SGHDT, CDR2 YYEEEE. Trimming removed 1 base from V and 7 bases from J; junction bases left unmatched: 7. The CDR3: CASSLRQGAGEQYF. CDR3 bases: TGTGCCAGCAGCTTGCGGCAGGGGGCCGGGGAGCAGTACTTC.

The J gene is TRBJ2-5, the V gene TRBV18, with 10 nucleotides matching TRBD2. The CDR3 sequence is 15 residues long. The trim removed 6 bases at V and 1 base at J, leaving 5 bases unmatched. Germline V lookup: CDR1 KGHSH, CDR2 LQKENI. CDR3 in DNA: TGTGCCAGCTCTCAACTAGCGGGGACCCAAGAGACCCAGTACTTC. Translation gives CASSQLAGTQETQYF.

This clone was counted a single time. The chain combines TRBV5-1 with TRBJ1-2; D is possibly TRBD1 (5 bases). V lost 4 bases and J 5 bases, leaving 12 bases between the germline ends. CDR1 SGHRS and CDR2 YFSETQ come from the germline V gene. This CDR3 contains 13 residues. The CDR3 loop reads CASSRFQGYGYTF. In DNA form, the CDR3 reads TGCGCCAGCAGCCGTTTCCAGGGATATGGCTACACCTTC.